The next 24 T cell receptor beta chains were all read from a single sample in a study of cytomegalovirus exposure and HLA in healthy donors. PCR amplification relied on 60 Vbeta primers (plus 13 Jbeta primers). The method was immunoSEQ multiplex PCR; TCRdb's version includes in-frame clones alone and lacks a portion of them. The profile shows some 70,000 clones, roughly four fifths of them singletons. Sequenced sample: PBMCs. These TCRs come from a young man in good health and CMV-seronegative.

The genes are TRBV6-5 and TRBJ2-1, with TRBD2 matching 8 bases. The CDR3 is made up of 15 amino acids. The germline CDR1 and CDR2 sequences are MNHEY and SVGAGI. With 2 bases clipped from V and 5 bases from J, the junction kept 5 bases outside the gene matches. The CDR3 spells CASSYGAGAHNEQFF. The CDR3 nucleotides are TGTGCCAGCAGTTACGGAGCGGGAGCTCACAATGAGCAGTTCTTC.

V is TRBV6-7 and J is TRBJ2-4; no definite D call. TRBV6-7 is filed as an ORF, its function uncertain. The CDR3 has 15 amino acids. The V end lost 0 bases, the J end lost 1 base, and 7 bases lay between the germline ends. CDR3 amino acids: CASSYSLRAKNIQYF. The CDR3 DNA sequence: TGTGCCAGCAGTTACTCGCTCCGGGCCAAAAACATTCAGTACTTC.

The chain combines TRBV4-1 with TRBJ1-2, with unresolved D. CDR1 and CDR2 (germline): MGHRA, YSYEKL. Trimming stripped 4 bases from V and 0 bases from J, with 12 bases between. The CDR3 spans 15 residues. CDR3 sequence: CASSLEIAPNYGYTF. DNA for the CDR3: TGCGCCAGCAGCCTAGAGATAGCCCCTAACTATGGCTACACCTTC.

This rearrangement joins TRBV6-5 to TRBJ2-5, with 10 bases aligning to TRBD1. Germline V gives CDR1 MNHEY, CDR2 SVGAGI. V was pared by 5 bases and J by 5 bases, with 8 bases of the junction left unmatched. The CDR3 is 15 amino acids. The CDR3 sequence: CASSKTGGWRETQYF. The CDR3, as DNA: TGTGCCAGCAGTAAGACAGGGGGCTGGAGGGAGACCCAGTACTTC.

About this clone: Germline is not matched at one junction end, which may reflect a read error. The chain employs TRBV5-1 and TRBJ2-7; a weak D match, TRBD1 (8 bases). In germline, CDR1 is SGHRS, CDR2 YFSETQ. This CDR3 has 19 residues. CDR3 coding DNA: TGCGCCAGCACCTTGAACCGGGACAGGACTAGGAGGGGATCCTACGAGCAGTACTTC. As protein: CASTLNRDRTRRGSYEQYF.

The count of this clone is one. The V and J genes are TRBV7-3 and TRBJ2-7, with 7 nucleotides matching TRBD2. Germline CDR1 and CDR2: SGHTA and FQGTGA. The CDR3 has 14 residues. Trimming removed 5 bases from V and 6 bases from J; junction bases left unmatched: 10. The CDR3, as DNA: TGTGCCAGCAGCATACGGGGGGAGCTTGGCGAGCAGTACTTC. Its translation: CASSIRGELGEQYF.

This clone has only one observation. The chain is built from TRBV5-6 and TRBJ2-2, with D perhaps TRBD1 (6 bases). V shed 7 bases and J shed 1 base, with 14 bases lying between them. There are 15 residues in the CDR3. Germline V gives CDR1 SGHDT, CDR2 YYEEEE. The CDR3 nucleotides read TGTGCCAGCTACCTCTTCAGGGGGAACACCGGGGAGCTGTTTTTT. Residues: CASYLFRGNTGELFF. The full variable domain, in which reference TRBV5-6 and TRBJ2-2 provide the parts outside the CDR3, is DAGVTQSPTHLIKTRGQQVTLRCSPKSGHDTVSWYQQALGQGPQFIFQYYEEEERQRGNFPDRFSGHQFPNYSSELNVNALLLGDSALYLCASYLFRGNTGELFFGEGSRLTVL.

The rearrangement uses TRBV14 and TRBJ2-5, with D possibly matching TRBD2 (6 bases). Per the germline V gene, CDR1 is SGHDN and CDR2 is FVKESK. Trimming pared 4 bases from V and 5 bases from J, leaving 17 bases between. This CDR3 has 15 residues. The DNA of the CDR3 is TGTGCCAGCAGCCCCATCGGTGTTGGGAGGGAGACCCAGTACTTC. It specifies CASSPIGVGRETQYF.

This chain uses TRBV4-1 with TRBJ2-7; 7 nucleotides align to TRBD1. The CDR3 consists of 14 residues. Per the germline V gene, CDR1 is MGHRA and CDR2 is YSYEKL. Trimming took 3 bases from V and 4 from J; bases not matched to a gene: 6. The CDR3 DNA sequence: TGCGCCAGCAGCCATGGGACAGAATTGTACGAGCAGTACTTC. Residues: CASSHGTELYEQYF.

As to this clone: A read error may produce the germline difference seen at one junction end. DNA for the CDR3: TGTGCTAGCAGCCTTAGCGGGACGAACACCGGGGAGCTGTTTTTT. Its protein product is CASSLSGTNTGELFF. The genes are TRBV7-7 and TRBJ2-2; TRBD2 matches at 8 bases. Germline V lookup: CDR1 SSHAT, CDR2 FNYEAQ (reference sequence). The CDR3 has 15 residues.

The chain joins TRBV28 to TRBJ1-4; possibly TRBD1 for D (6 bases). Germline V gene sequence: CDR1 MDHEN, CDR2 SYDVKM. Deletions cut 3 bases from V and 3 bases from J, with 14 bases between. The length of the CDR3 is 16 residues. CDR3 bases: TGTGCCAGCAGTTTTGACAGGATTTTGTCTAATGAAAAACTGTTTTTT. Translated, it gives CASSFDRILSNEKLFF.

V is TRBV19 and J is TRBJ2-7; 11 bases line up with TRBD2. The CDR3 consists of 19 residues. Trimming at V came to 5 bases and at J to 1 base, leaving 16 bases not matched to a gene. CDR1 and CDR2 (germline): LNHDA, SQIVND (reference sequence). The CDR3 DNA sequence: TGTGCCAGTAGTCCGAGGACAGGGACTAGCGGAACCTTTTCCTACGAGCAGTACTTC. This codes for CASSPRTGTSGTFSYEQYF.

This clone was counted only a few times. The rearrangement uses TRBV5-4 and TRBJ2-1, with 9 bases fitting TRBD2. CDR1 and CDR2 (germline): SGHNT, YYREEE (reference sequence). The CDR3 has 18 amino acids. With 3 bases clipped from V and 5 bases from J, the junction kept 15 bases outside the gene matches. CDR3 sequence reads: CASSSPRGAGGVDNEQFF. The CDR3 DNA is TGTGCCAGCAGCTCCCCTCGGGGTGCGGGAGGGGTTGACAATGAGCAGTTCTTC.

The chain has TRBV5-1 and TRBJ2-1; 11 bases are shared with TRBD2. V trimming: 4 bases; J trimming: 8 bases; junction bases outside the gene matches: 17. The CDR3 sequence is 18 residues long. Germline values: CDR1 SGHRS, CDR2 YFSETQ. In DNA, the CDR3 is TGCGCCAGCAGCCCGGAGGGGGTAGCGGGAGGGCTGGGGCATGAGCAGTTCTTC. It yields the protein CASSPEGVAGGLGHEQFF.

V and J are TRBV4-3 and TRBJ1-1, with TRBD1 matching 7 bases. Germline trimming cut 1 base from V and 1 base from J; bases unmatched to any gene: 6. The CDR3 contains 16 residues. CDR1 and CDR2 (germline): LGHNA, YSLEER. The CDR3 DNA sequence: TGCGCCAGCAGCCAAGCCCCGGGACAGACGAACACTGAAGCTTTCTTT. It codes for CASSQAPGQTNTEAFF.

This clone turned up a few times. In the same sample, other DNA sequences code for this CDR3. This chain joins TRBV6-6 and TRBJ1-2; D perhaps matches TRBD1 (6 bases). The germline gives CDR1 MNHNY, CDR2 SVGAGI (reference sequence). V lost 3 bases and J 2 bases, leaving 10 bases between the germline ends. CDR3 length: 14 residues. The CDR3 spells CASSYSTGNYGYTF. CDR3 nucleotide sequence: TGTGCCAGCAGTTATTCGACAGGAAACTATGGCTACACCTTC.

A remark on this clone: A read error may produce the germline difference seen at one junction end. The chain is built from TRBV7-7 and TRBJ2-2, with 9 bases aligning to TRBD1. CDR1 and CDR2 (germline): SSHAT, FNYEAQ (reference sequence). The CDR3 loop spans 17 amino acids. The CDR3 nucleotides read TGTGCTAGCAGCTCGAACATCGGGACAGGGAGCACCGGGGAGCTGTTTTTT. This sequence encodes CASSSNIGTGSTGELFF.

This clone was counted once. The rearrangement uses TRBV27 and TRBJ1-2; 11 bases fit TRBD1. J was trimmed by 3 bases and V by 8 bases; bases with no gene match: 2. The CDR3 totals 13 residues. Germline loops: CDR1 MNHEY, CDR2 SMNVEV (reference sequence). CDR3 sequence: CASGQGAYYGYTF. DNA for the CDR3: TGTGCCAGCGGACAGGGGGCTTACTATGGCTACACCTTC.

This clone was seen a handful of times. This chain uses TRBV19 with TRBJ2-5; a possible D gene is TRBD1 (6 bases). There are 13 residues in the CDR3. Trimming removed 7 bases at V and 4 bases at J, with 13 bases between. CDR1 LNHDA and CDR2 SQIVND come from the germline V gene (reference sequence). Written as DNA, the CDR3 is TGTGCCAGTACCCCTACAGGGTTAGAGACCCAGTACTTC. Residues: CASTPTGLETQYF.

This CDR3 is CASSTSGTGTYEQYF. In DNA form, the CDR3 reads TGCGCCAGCAGCACATCCGGGACAGGGACCTACGAGCAGTACTTC. This chain links TRBV5-1 with TRBJ2-5, with TRBD1 identical over 9 bases. Matching the DNA end better, TRBJ2-7 makes the J call doubtful. CDR3 size: 15 residues. Germline V gene sequence: CDR1 SGHRS, CDR2 YFSETQ.

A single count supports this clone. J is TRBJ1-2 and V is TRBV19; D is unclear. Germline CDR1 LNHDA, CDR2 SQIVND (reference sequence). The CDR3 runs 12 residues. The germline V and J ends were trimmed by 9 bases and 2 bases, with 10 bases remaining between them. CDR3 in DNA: TGTGCCAGCGAGGATTCCAACTATGGCTACACCTTC. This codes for CASEDSNYGYTF.

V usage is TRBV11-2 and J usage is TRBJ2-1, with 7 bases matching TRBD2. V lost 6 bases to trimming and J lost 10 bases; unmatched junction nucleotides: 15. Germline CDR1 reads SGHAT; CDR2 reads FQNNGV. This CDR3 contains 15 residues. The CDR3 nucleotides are TGTGCCAGCAGGGAATTAAAGGGCGGGAGTGGGGAGCAGTTCTTC. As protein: CASRELKGGSGEQFF.

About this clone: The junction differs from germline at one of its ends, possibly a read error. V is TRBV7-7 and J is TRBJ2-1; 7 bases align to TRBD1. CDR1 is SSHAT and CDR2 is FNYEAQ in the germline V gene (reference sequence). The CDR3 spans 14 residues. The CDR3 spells CASSLKTGPYEQFF. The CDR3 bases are TGTGCTAGCAGCTTAAAGACAGGGCCATATGAGCAGTTCTTC.

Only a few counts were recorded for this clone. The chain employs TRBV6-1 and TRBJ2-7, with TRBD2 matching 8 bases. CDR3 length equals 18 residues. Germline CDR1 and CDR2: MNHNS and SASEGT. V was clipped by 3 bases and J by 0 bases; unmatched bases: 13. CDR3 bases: TGTGCCAGCAGTGATATTAAGTTCCAGCGGGGGTTCTCCTACGAGCAGTACTTC. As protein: CASSDIKFQRGFSYEQYF.